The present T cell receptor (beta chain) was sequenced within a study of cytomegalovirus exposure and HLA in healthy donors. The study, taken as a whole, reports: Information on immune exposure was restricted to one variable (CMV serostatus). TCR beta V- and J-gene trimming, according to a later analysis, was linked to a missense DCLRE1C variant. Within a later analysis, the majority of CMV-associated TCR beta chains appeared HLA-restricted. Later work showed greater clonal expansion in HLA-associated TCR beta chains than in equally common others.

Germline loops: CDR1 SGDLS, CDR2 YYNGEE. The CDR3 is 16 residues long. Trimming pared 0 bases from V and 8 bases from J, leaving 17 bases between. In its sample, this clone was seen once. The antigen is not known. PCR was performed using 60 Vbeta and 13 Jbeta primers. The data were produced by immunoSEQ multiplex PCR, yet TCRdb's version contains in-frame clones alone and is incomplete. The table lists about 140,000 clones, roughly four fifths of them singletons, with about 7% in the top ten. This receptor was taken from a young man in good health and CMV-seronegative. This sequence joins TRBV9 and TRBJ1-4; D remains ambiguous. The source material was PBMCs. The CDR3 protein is CASSVVPSLGREKLFF. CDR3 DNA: TGTGCCAGCAGCGTAGTACCATCGTTGGGGAGGGAAAAACTGTTTTTT.